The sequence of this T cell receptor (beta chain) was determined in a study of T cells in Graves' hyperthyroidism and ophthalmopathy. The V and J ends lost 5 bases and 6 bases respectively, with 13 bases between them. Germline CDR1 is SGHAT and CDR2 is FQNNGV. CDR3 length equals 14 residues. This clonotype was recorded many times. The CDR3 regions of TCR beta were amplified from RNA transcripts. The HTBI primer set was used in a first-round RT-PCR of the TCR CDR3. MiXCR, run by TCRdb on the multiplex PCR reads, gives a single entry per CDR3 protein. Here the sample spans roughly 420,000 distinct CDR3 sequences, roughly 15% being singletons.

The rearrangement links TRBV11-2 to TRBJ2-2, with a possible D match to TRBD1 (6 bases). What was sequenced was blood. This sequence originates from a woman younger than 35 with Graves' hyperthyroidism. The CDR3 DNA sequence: TGTGCCAGCAGCCCTCAAGGGGGAGCCGGGGAGCTGTTTTTT. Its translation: CASSPQGGAGELFF.